This TCR beta chain was sequenced during a study of HIV-infected patients and healthy controls. Study observations and caveats: Size-matched repertoire data failed to replicate the apparent Gini index recovery after therapy in HIV-infected patients. Compared with untreated HIV+ repertoires, healthy controls showed roughly threefold more distinct CDR3s and higher Shannon diversity. Size-matching overweighted rare events from HIV-infected data when comparing patients with controls.

Trimming left V 2 bases short and J 5 bases short, with 13 bases between. This CDR3 contains 15 residues. The germline CDR1 and CDR2 sequences are MNHEY and SVGAGI. cDNA was made from roughly 470 ng RNA using alpha and beta constant primers. Alpha and beta chain libraries were made separately by chain-specific third strand synthesis with multiplexing indices. Ligation attached cDNA to a 5' RACE adapter that carried a random hexamer and SP2 site. TCRdb called the 5' RACE reads again in MiXCR, with one record for every CDR3 protein. The data show around 18,000 distinct CDR3 sequences, around a tenth seen once. The repertoire came from unfractionated whole blood and reflected all unsorted peripheral T cells. This clonotype was counted at least ten times. Its antigen is undetermined.

The chain combines TRBV6-5 with TRBJ2-1; no definite D call. The sequenced sample was blood. The sequence was collected from an adult in good health. The CDR3 DNA follows: TGTGCCAGCAGTTACGGTTTCAGAGAAAACAATGAGCAGTTCTTC. Translating it yields CASSYGFRENNEQFF.